The 5 T cell receptor beta chains below come from one sample, sequenced in a study of T cell responses to AZD1222 COVID-19 vaccine. Data came from immunoSEQ multiplex PCR; TCRdb stores just in-frame clones and leaves some out. Of tens of thousands of clones listed, roughly 87% are singletons. Material: peripheral blood, obtained 28 days after the second AZD1222 dose. The receptors were gathered from an adult who received the AZD1222 COVID-19 vaccine.

This sequence joins TRBV6-2 or TRBV6-3 and TRBJ2-7, with 11 bases lining up with TRBD1. With 6 bases clipped from V and 4 bases from J, the junction kept 8 bases outside the gene matches. CDR3 length equals 15 residues. Germline V gene sequence: CDR1 MNHEY, CDR2 SVGEGT. The CDR3 here is CASSPPGQGGYEQYV. CDR3 nucleotide sequence: TGTGCCAGCAGCCCGCCGGGACAGGGGGGTTACGAGCAGTACGTC.

This clone is a singleton in its sample. The CDR3 loop reads CASSPFQGGGTEAFF. The CDR3 DNA reads TGCGCCAGCAGCCCTTTCCAGGGGGGGGGCACTGAAGCTTTCTTT. This chain joins TRBV5-1 and TRBJ1-1, with 7 bases aligning to TRBD1. CDR3 length: 15 amino acids. Unmatched junction bases numbered 10, after V lost 4 bases and J lost 4 bases. Germline CDR1 reads SGHRS; CDR2 reads YFSETQ.

The chain carries TRBV5-1 and TRBJ2-1; D possibly corresponds to TRBD2 (6 bases). CDR1 is SGHRS and CDR2 is YFSETQ in the germline V gene. The length of the CDR3 is 16 residues. V dropped 0 bases and J dropped 4 bases, with 14 bases sitting between them. The CDR3 region is CASSLVVGRPYNEQFF. CDR3 in DNA: TGCGCCAGCAGCTTGGTCGTGGGGAGGCCTTACAATGAGCAGTTCTTC.

The chain employs TRBV24-1 and TRBJ2-1, with D uncertain. Trimming removed 0 bases from V and 11 bases from J, with 4 bases in between. Germline assignment: CDR1 KGHDR and CDR2 SFDVKD. The CDR3 loop spans 11 amino acids. CDR3 region: CATSDLGKQFF. Written as DNA, the CDR3 is TGTGCCACCAGTGATTTGGGGAAGCAGTTCTTC.

The chain employs TRBV19 and TRBJ2-3, with D hard to call. The ends were cut back, 0 bases at V and 1 base at J, with 2 bases in the middle. The CDR3 covers 13 residues. Per the germline V gene, CDR1 is LNHDA and CDR2 is SQIVND (reference sequence). CDR3 in amino acids: CASSIEGTDTQYF. For the CDR3, the DNA is TGTGCCAGTAGTATAGAGGGCACAGATACGCAGTATTTT.